Sequencing of this T cell receptor (beta chain) was carried out in a study of CD8 T cells in ankylosing spondylitis. The V gene's germline CDR1 is SNHLY and CDR2 FYNNEI. The CDR3 consists of 18 residues. TCRdb processed the 5' RACE reads anew with MiXCR; each CDR3 protein has one entry. Among 200,000 or so distinct CDR3 sequences listed, 13% were seen once. Sequencing was performed on blood, either unsorted or a sorted T cell fraction (not recorded which). The TCR comes from a female donor with ankylosing spondylitis or in good health (not recorded which). This chain uses TRBV2 with TRBJ1-1; D remains unclear. The CDR3: CTIRSPGPRGGWDTEAFF. As DNA, the CDR3 is TGTACCATCCGTTCCCCCGGCCCACGGGGAGGATGGGACACTGAAGCTTTCTTT.